Each of the 25 T cell receptor beta chains below was sequenced from the same sample in a study of early T cells in non-severe SARS-CoV-2 infection. From the 5' RACE reads, TCRdb called clonotypes with MiXCR, one entry per CDR3 protein. The repertoire holds more than 80,000 distinct CDR3 sequences, with roughly 15% as singletons. The sequenced material came from whole blood. Receptors were obtained from an adult who was a healthcare worker with PCR-confirmed SARS-CoV-2 infection or an uninfected control (not recorded which).

The chain combines TRBV20-1 with TRBJ1-4, with 11 positions matching TRBD1. J gave up 16 bases and V 0 bases, and 13 bases lay outside the gene matches. Germline V gene data show CDR1 as DFQATT and CDR2 as SNEGSKA (reference sequence). CDR3 size: 15 residues. The CDR3 spells CSARDQGTGGPAPFF. The CDR3 region has the DNA TGCAGTGCTAGAGATCAGGGGACAGGGGGACCCGCGCCGTTTTTT.

This clonotype was detected only a few times. J is TRBJ1-1 and V is TRBV29-1, with 9 positions matching TRBD1. Germline CDR1 SQVTM, CDR2 ANQGSEA. The CDR3 runs 14 residues. Trimming removed 8 bases from V and 6 bases from J; junction bases left unmatched: 13. The CDR3 DNA reads TGCAGCCCCTTCGGCCCGACAGGGGGACCTGAAGCTTTCTTT. It is translated as CSPFGPTGGPEAFF.

Details on this clonotype: Given a much more abundant clone one base away, this may be a read error. It is likely a read error, because the conserved phenylalanine at the end of the CDR3 is missing. In DNA form, the CDR3 reads TGCAGTGCTAGAAACCCAGCGGGGGGACCCTCGGATGAGCAGTTCCTC. Its translation: CSARNPAGGPSDEQFL. The J gene is TRBJ2-1, the V gene TRBV20-1; TRBD2 matches 9 bases. This CDR3 contains 16 residues. The V gene's germline CDR1 is DFQATT and CDR2 SNEGSKA (reference sequence). V was clipped by 2 bases and J by 8 bases; unmatched bases: 13.

This clonotype was counted at least ten times. The chain recombines TRBV12-3 or TRBV12-4 with TRBJ2-1, with 7 nucleotides matching TRBD2. The CDR3 loop spans 12 amino acids. After removal of 1 base from V and 9 bases from J, the junction contained 0 bases not matched to a gene. CDR3 in DNA: TGTGCCAGCAGTTTAGGCGGGGGTGAGCAGTTCTTC. This codes for CASSLGGGEQFF.

On this clonotype itself: Since a much larger clone is just one base distant, this may be a read error. The limits of the CDR3 on the DNA are not certain, so only TCRdb's listed CDR3 is given. The chain is built from TRBV18 and TRBJ2-2; the table's D call of TRBD1 was not tested on the DNA. Germline lookup yields CDR1 KGHSH and CDR2 LQKENI. The CDR3 is 15 amino acids long, termini counted. CDR3 sequence: CASPVGTGITGEPFF.

CDR3 in amino acids: CASSLGNSNQPQHF. The DNA for the CDR3 is TGTGCCAGCTCACTTGGAAATAGCAATCAGCCCCAGCATTTT. V and J are TRBV18 and TRBJ1-5; D not resolved. The V and J ends lost 4 bases and 0 bases respectively, with 7 bases between them. CDR1 KGHSH and CDR2 LQKENI come from the germline V gene. The CDR3 runs to 14 residues.

For this clonotype: This may be a read error: a much more frequent sequence differs by one nucleotide. The chain joins TRBV20-1 to TRBJ2-1; TRBD2 matches 13 bases. Looked up from germline, CDR1 is DFQATT and CDR2 is SNEGSKA (reference sequence). This CDR3 spans 15 amino acids. The CDR3 bases are TGCAGTGCTTCTCGATCGGGACTAGCGGGGTATGAGCAGCTCTTC. Amino acid sequence: CSASRSGLAGYEQLF.

This clonotype was detected many times. This chain links TRBV11-2 with TRBJ1-6, with 7 bases matching TRBD1. The CDR3 consists of 15 residues. Losses at the gene ends were 4 bases for V and 8 bases for J; bases not matched to a gene: 8. Germline CDR1 and CDR2: SGHAT and FQNNGV. DNA for the CDR3: TGTGCCAGCAGCTCCAGACAGGGACGGGATTCACCCCTCCACTTT. This sequence encodes CASSSRQGRDSPLHF.

This chain joins TRBV12-3 or TRBV12-4 and TRBJ2-1; D is uncertain. The CDR3 is 17 residues long. V gave up 0 bases and J gave up 1 base, with 13 bases separating them. In nucleotides, the CDR3 is TGTGCCAGCAGTTTAGCAGTGGACGGCCTATCCTACAATGAGCAGTTCTTC. It encodes CASSLAVDGLSYNEQFF.

This clonotype has ten or more counts. The CDR3 does not close with the conserved phenylalanine or tryptophan, likely indicating a read error. The DNA is omitted, as the CDR3 cannot be located on it reliably, and the CDR3 follows TCRdb's listing. This chain links TRBV20-1 with TRBJ2-1; the D call in the table, TRBD1, was not verified against the DNA. Counting both end residues, the CDR3 totals 12 amino acids. In germline, CDR1 is DFQATT, CDR2 SNEGSKA (reference sequence). The CDR3 loop reads CSASPTGERLLV.

The V call is TRBV7-9, the J call TRBJ2-1; the D call may be TRBD1 or TRBD2 (5 bases each). Germline CDR1 SEHNR, CDR2 FQNEAQ (reference sequence). The CDR3 loop spans 14 amino acids. V was shortened by 2 bases and J by 7 bases, with 12 bases between the two germline ends. CDR3 sequence (DNA): TGTGCCAGCAGCTTAAGGGACCACCAGAATGAGCAGTTCTTC. This sequence encodes CASSLRDHQNEQFF.

This clonotype occurred a few times. This chain joins TRBV11-2 and TRBJ2-4; D may be TRBD2 (7 bases). V lost 4 bases to trimming and J lost 0 bases, with 16 bases between them. CDR3 length equals 17 residues. Germline values: CDR1 SGHAT, CDR2 FQNNGV. CDR3 sequence reads: CASSSVSGGLAKNIQYF. The CDR3 DNA follows: TGTGCCAGCAGCTCCGTTTCCGGGGGGCTAGCCAAAAACATTCAGTACTTC.

Many counts were recorded for this clonotype. The CDR3: CASSYNRVRETQYF. In nucleotides, the CDR3 is TGTGCCAGCAGCTATAACAGGGTGAGAGAGACCCAGTACTTC. The chain carries TRBV11-2 and TRBJ2-5; D possibly corresponds to TRBD1 (6 bases). Germline values: CDR1 SGHAT, CDR2 FQNNGV. Trimming pared 4 bases from V and 4 bases from J, leaving 13 bases between. The CDR3 is 14 residues long.

The rearrangement joins TRBV6-2 or TRBV6-3 to TRBJ1-3; weak D call: TRBD1 (5 bases). Germline V CDR1 and CDR2: MNHEY, SVGEGT. This CDR3 spans 16 amino acids. V lost 6 bases, J lost 0 bases, and 15 bases lay in between. The CDR3 bases are TGTGCCAGCAGCCCCCGGGGCGAAGACTCTGGAAACACCATATATTTT. The encoded protein is CASSPRGEDSGNTIYF.

This clonotype was detected many times. The genes are TRBV2 and TRBJ1-5; TRBD1 agrees at 10 bases. V shed 4 bases and J 6 bases; nucleotides not matched to a gene: 6. Germline CDR1 reads SNHLY; CDR2 reads FYNNEI. This CDR3 has 15 amino acids. The CDR3 DNA reads TGTGCCAGCAGTGGGGACAGGGGTAACGGTCAGCCCCAGCATTTT. This codes for CASSGDRGNGQPQHF.

Only a few counts were recorded for this clonotype. The V gene is TRBV20-1, the J gene TRBJ2-3, with 8 bases fitting TRBD2. Trimming cost V 3 bases and J 4 bases; bases outside gene matches: 3. Germline V lookup: CDR1 DFQATT, CDR2 SNEGSKA (reference sequence). CDR3 length equals 13 residues. CDR3 region: CSASGGAPDTQYF. CDR3 bases: TGCAGTGCTAGCGGGGGGGCCCCAGATACGCAGTATTTT.

In its sample, this clonotype was seen many times. The chain combines TRBV11-2 with TRBJ2-7; no firm D call. CDR3 length equals 11 residues. The ends were cut back, 1 base at V and 6 bases at J, with 4 bases in the middle. Germline CDR1 reads SGHAT; CDR2 reads FQNNGV. The CDR3: CASSLVVEQYF. CDR3 bases: TGTGCCAGCAGCTTAGTAGTCGAGCAGTACTTC.

This clonotype was seen many times. This chain uses TRBV21-1 with TRBJ1-6. TRBV21-1 is flagged as a pseudogene. The CDR3 extends over 11 amino acids. The CDR3 is CAGQKGSPLHF. In DNA, the CDR3 is TGTGCCGGCCAGAAGGGTTCACCCCTCCACTTT.

This clonotype was seen many times. V gene TRBV19 combines with J gene TRBJ2-3, with 9 bases aligning to TRBD1. The germline CDR1 and CDR2 sequences are LNHDA and SQIVND (reference sequence). The CDR3 has 15 residues. The V gene end was trimmed by 3 bases and the J gene end by 7 bases; junction bases not matched to a gene: 8. CDR3 amino acids: CASSMGTGYHNTQYF. For the CDR3, the DNA is TGTGCCAGTAGTATGGGGACAGGGTACCATAATACGCAGTATTTT.

V and J are TRBV12-3 or TRBV12-4 and TRBJ1-4; possibly TRBD1 for D (5 bases). The CDR3 totals 16 residues. Trimming took off 4 bases at V and 4 bases at J, with 16 bases between the two ends. The CDR3 coding sequence is TGTGCCAGCAGTTCTAACCGGGGCTCCTATAATGAAAAACTGTTTTTT. As protein: CASSSNRGSYNEKLFF.

V gene TRBV5-1 combines with J gene TRBJ2-3, with 9 positions matching TRBD2. There are 16 residues in the CDR3. V dropped 0 bases and J dropped 0; count of bases not matched to a gene: 2. Per the germline V gene, CDR1 is SGHRS and CDR2 is YFSETQ. The DNA of the CDR3 is TGCGCCAGCAGCTTGGTTCTAGCGGGGAGCACAGATACGCAGTATTTT. Translated: CASSLVLAGSTDTQYF.

The sample holds many counts of this clonotype. This chain joins TRBV7-9 and TRBJ2-6; 9 nucleotides agree with TRBD1. The germline V gene has CDR1 SEHNR and CDR2 FQNEAQ (reference sequence). V trimming: 4 bases; J trimming: 0 bases; junction bases outside the gene matches: 7. The CDR3 is 18 residues long. CDR3 residues: CASSYTGTGSSGANVLTF. The CDR3 DNA sequence: TGTGCCAGCAGCTATACCGGGACAGGGAGCTCTGGGGCCAACGTCCTGACTTTC.

This clonotype was detected many times. This chain uses TRBV20-1 with TRBJ1-1; D possibly corresponds to TRBD1 (5 bases). Germline assignment: CDR1 DFQATT and CDR2 SNEGSKA (reference sequence). Between the trimmed V and J ends, which lost 1 base and 2 bases, there was a span of 20 bases. This CDR3 spans 17 amino acids. CDR3 DNA: TGCAGTGCTAGAGGAGGGACCTTCCCACTCCCAAACACTGAAGCTTTCTTT. Its translation: CSARGGTFPLPNTEAFF.

In this sample, this clonotype turned up a few times. The chain recombines TRBV7-9 with TRBJ1-1; D is unresolved. The V end lost 1 base, the J end lost 1 base, and 1 base lay between the germline ends. CDR3 length equals 12 residues. The germline V gene has CDR1 SEHNR and CDR2 FQNEAQ (reference sequence). The CDR3 DNA reads as TGTGCCAGCAGCTTAGAGAACACTGAAGCTTTCTTT. Translating it yields CASSLENTEAFF.

For this clonotype: A single base separates this from a much larger clone, so it may be a read error. The CDR3: CANRRPGQNTDTQYF. CDR3 sequence (DNA): TGTGCCAACAGGAGGCCAGGGCAGAACACAGATACGCAGTATTTT. The gene calls are TRBV6-1 and TRBJ2-3, with D perhaps matching TRBD1 or TRBD2 (5 bases each). Germline loops: CDR1 MNHNS, CDR2 SASEGT. This CDR3 contains 15 residues. With 10 bases removed from V and 2 bases from J, the gap between germline ends came to 19 bases.